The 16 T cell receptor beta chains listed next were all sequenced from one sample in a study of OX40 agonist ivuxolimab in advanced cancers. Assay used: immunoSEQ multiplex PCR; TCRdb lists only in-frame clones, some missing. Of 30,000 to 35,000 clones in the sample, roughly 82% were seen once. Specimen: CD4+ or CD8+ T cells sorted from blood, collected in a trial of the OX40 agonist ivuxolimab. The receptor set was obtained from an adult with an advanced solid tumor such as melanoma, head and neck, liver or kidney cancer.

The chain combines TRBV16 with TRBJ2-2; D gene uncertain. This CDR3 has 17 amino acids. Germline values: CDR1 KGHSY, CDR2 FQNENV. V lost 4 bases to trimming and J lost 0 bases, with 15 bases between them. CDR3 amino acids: CASSLVGRLANTGELFF. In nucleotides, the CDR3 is TGTGCCAGCAGCCTGGTTGGCAGACTCGCGAACACCGGGGAGCTGTTTTTT.

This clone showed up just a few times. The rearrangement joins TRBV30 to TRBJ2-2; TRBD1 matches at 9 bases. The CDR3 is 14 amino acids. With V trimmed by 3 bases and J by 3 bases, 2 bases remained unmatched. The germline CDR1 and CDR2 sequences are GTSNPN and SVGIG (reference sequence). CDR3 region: CAWSRQGDTGELFF. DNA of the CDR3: TGTGCCTGGAGCAGACAGGGGGACACCGGGGAGCTGTTTTTT.

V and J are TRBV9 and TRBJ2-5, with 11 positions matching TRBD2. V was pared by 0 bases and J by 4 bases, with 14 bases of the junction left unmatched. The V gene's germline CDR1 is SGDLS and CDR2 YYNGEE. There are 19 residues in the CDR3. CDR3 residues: CASSVGSSGRAPVVETQYF. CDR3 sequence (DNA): TGTGCCAGCAGCGTAGGAAGTAGCGGGAGGGCCCCCGTGGTAGAGACCCAGTACTTC.

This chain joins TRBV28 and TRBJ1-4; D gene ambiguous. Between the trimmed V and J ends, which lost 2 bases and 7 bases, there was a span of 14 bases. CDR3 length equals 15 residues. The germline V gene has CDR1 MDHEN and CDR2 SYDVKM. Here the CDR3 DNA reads TGTGCCAGCAGTTTAGATCCCCGAGGGTCTGAAAAACTGTTTTTT. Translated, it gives CASSLDPRGSEKLFF. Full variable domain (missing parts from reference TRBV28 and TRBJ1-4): DVKVTQSSRYLVKRTGEKVFLECVQDMDHENMFWYRQDPGLGLRLIYFSYDVKMKEKGDIPEGYSVSREKKERFSLILESASTNQTSMYLCASSLDPRGSEKLFFGSGTQLSVL.

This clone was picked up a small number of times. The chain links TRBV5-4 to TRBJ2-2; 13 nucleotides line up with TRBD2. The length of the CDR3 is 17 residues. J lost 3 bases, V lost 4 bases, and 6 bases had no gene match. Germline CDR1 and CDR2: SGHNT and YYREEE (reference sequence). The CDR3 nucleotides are TGTGCCAGCAGCCCGGGACTAGCGGGACCAGACACCGGGGAGCTGTTTTTT. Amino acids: CASSPGLAGPDTGELFF. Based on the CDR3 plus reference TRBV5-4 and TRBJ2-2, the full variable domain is ETGVTQSPTHLIKTRGQQVTLRCSSQSGHNTVSWYQQALGQGPQFIFQYYREEENGRGNFPPRFSGLQFPNYSSELNVNALELDDSALYLCASSPGLAGPDTGELFFGEGSRLTVL.

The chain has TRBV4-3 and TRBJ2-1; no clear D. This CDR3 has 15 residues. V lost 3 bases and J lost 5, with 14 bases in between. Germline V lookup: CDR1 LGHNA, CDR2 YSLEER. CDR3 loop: CASSHSAHPDNEQFF. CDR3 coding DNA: TGCGCCAGCAGCCACTCAGCCCACCCGGACAATGAGCAGTTCTTC.

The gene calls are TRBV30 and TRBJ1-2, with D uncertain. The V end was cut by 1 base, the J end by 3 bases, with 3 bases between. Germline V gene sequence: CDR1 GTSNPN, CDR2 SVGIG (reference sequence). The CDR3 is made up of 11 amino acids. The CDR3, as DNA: TGTGCCTGGAGTGGTTACTATGGCTACACCTTC. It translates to CAWSGYYGYTF.

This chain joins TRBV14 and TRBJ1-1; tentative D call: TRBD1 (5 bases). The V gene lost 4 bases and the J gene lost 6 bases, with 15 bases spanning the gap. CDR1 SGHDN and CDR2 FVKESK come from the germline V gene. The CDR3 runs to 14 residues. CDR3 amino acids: CASSPTGGGAEAFF. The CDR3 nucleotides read TGTGCCAGCAGCCCCACCGGCGGGGGGGCTGAAGCTTTCTTT.

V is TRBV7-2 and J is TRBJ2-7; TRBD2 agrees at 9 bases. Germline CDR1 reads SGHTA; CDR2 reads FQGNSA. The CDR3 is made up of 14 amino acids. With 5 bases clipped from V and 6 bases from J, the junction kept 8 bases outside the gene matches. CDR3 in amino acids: CASSAWTAGGEQYF. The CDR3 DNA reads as TGTGCCAGCAGCGCTTGGACAGCGGGAGGCGAGCAGTACTTC.

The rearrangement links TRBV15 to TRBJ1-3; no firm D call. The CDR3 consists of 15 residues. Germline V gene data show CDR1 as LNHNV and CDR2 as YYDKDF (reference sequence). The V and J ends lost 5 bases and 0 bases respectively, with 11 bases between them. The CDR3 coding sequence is TGTGCCACCAGCCAAGCAAACCACTCTGGAAACACCATATATTTT. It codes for CATSQANHSGNTIYF.

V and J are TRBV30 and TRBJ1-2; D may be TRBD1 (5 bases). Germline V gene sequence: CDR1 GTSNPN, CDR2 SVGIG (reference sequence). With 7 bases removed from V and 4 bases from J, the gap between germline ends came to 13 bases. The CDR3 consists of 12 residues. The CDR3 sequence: CASETVGYGYTF. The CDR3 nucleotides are TGTGCCTCCGAGACAGTGGGCTATGGCTACACCTTC.

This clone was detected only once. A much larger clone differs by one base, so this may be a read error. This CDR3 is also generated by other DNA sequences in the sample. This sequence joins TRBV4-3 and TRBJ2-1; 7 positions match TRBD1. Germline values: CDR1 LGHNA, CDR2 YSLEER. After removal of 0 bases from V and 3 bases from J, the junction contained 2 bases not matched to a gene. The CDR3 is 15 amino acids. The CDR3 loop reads CASSQDGTDYNEQFF. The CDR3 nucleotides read TGCGCCAGCAGCCAAGATGGGACAGACTACAATGAGCAGTTCTTC.

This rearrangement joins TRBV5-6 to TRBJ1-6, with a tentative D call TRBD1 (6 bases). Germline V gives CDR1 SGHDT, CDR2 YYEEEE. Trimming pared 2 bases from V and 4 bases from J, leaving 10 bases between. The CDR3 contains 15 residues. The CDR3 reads CASSFGTLYNSPLHF. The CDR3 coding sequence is TGTGCCAGCAGCTTCGGGACACTTTATAATTCACCCCTCCACTTT.

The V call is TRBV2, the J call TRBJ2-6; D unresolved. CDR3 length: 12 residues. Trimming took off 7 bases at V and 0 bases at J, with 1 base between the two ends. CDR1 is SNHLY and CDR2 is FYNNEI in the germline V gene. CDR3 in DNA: TGTGCCAGCAACTCTGGGGCCAACGTCCTGACTTTC. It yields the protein CASNSGANVLTF.

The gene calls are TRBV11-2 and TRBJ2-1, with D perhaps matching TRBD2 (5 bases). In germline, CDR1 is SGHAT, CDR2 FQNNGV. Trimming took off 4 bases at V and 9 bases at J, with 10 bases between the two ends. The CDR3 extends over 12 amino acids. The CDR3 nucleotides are TGTGCCAGCAGCTACAGCGGCGGTGAGCAGTTCTTC. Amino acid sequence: CASSYSGGEQFF.

The CDR3 here is CASSQESGTGGNEQFF. For the CDR3, the DNA is TGTGCCAGCAGCCAAGAATCGGGGACAGGGGGCAATGAGCAGTTCTTC. This chain links TRBV4-2 with TRBJ2-1; 11 bases are shared with TRBD1. Germline CDR1 is LGHNA and CDR2 is YNFKEQ. The CDR3 runs to 16 residues. Trimming took 0 bases from V and 6 from J; bases not matched to a gene: 4.